The present T cell receptor beta chain was sequenced within a study of T-cell reconstitution after alpha-beta-depleted transplantation in children. Notes on this clonotype: One end of the junction is discordant with germline, which a read error may explain.

Using unique molecular identifiers, the investigators prepared the TCRbeta library. MiXCR, applied by TCRdb to the PCR reads, yields one record per CDR3 protein. Seen here are 330,000 or so distinct CDR3 sequences, approximately 10% observed once, and the top ten hold roughly 2.5%. This CDR3 region has 15 residues. The germline gives CDR1 SGHRS, CDR2 YFSETQ. The sequence came from a human donor who donated a stem cell graft to a child with acute lymphoblastic leukemia. Sequenced material: PBMCs from the stem cell graft donor, taken from the stem cell graft. The gene calls are TRBV5-1 and TRBJ2-4; the D gene is possibly TRBD1 (5 bases). CDR3 DNA: TGCGCCAGCAGCCCGGACATTGGAGCCGAAAACATTCAGTACTTC. It encodes CASSPDIGAENIQYF.